The 30 T cell receptor beta chains listed next were all sequenced from one sample in a study of shared clonotypes between healthy human individuals. TCRdb's table, derived via immunoSEQ multiplex PCR, lists solely in-frame clones and lacks some. The sample holds more than 2,000,000 clones, roughly 92% seen once. The material sequenced was naive CD4+ T cells sorted from blood. As to subset: CD45RA+ positively selected. The receptors stem from a young man in good health.

The chain combines TRBV10-1 with TRBJ2-1; D remains ambiguous. The germline CDR1 and CDR2 sequences are WNHNN and SYGVQD (reference sequence). CDR3 length: 13 residues. V shed 4 bases and J shed 4 bases, with 8 bases lying between them. CDR3 in DNA: TGCGCCAGCAGTGTAAGACCTTACAATGAGCAGTTCTTC. Amino acid sequence: CASSVRPYNEQFF.

V is TRBV2 and J is TRBJ2-2; tentatively, D is TRBD2 (6 bases). CDR3 length equals 14 residues. V lost 3 bases to trimming and J lost 1 base, with 6 bases between them. Germline CDR1 and CDR2: SNHLY and FYNNEI. The CDR3, as DNA: TGTGCCAGCAGTGACGGGGGGAACACCGGGGAGCTGTTTTTT. Its translation: CASSDGGNTGELFF.

The table lists this clone with a few counts. The V call is TRBV6-1, the J call TRBJ1-6; 8 nucleotides match TRBD1. Germline V gene sequence: CDR1 MNHNS, CDR2 SASEGT. Trimming removed 0 bases from V and 7 bases from J; junction bases left unmatched: 2. There are 15 residues in the CDR3. The CDR3 loop reads CASSEATGVNSPLHF. The CDR3 nucleotides are TGTGCCAGCAGTGAAGCGACAGGGGTAAATTCACCCCTCCACTTT.

This clone was seen a single time. V is TRBV25-1 and J is TRBJ1-4; D perhaps matches TRBD1 (5 bases). CDR1 is MGHDK and CDR2 is SYGVNS in the germline V gene. The CDR3 runs to 14 residues. Trimming removed 7 bases from V and 7 bases from J, with 16 bases in between. CDR3 sequence: CASTGLPGLEKLFF. CDR3 in DNA: TGTGCCAGCACTGGGCTACCGGGGCTTGAAAAACTGTTTTTT.

In its sample, this clone was seen once. The chain links TRBV2 to TRBJ1-6, with no clear D. The length of the CDR3 is 14 residues. CDR1 and CDR2 (germline): SNHLY, FYNNEI. Trimming cost V 7 bases and J 0 bases, with 7 bases left between them. DNA for the CDR3: TGTGCCAGCACGCAAAGCTCCTATAATTCACCCCTCCACTTT. This encodes CASTQSSYNSPLHF.

This rearrangement joins TRBV18 to TRBJ1-2, with TRBD1 matching 9 bases. CDR1 is KGHSH, CDR2 LQKENI, per germline. V lost 6 bases to trimming and J lost 5 bases; unmatched junction nucleotides: 1. The CDR3 runs 12 residues. CDR3 DNA: TGTGCCAGCTCGGACAGGGGATATGGCTACACCTTC. It translates to CASSDRGYGYTF.

The chain combines TRBV27 with TRBJ1-6; no definite D call. Germline assignment: CDR1 MNHEY and CDR2 SMNVEV (reference sequence). The CDR3 is 18 amino acids. The V end was cut by 6 bases, the J end by 0 bases, with 18 bases between. The CDR3 nucleotides read TGTGCCAGCAGCTACTGGACGGGCCCGAGCTCCTATAATTCACCCCTCCACTTT. The encoded protein is CASSYWTGPSSYNSPLHF.

The chain recombines TRBV10-3 with TRBJ1-2; D uncertain. V lost 0 bases and J 8 bases, leaving 19 bases between the germline ends. CDR3 size: 16 residues. CDR1 is ENHRY, CDR2 SYGVKD, per germline. In DNA form, the CDR3 reads TGTGCCATCAGTGAGTCTTTTTGGGGATCATCTGTGGGCTACACCTTC. Amino acids: CAISESFWGSSVGYTF.

The chain recombines TRBV5-1 with TRBJ2-2; D possibly corresponds to TRBD1 (6 bases). V gave up 1 base and J gave up 2 bases, with 9 bases separating them. In germline, CDR1 is SGHRS, CDR2 YFSETQ. The CDR3 covers 15 residues. CDR3 sequence reads: CASSLRTDNTGELFF. DNA for the CDR3: TGCGCCAGCAGCTTGCGGACAGATAACACCGGGGAGCTGTTTTTT.

The chain combines TRBV28 with TRBJ1-3; a weak D match, TRBD1 (6 bases). With 5 bases removed from V and 3 bases from J, the gap between germline ends came to 11 bases. From germline, CDR1 is MDHEN and CDR2 SYDVKM. The CDR3 has 14 residues. Here the CDR3 DNA reads TGTGCCAGCAGTCCCCGAGGGGGTGGAAACACCATATATTTT. Its translation: CASSPRGGGNTIYF.

A single count supports this clone. V and J are TRBV5-1 and TRBJ2-1; TRBD2 agrees at 12 bases. Trimming at V came to 4 bases and at J to 4 bases, leaving 6 bases not matched to a gene. Looked up from germline, CDR1 is SGHRS and CDR2 is YFSETQ. The CDR3 covers 16 residues. CDR3 bases: TGCGCCAGCAGCCCAACCGGGACTAGCGGGTACAATGAGCAGTTCTTC. As protein: CASSPTGTSGYNEQFF.

The rearrangement uses TRBV12-1 and TRBJ2-7. TRBV12-1 is marked as a pseudogene. This CDR3 spans 14 amino acids. CDR3 coding DNA: TGTGCCAGCAGCCCTTGTCACCCAATGTACGAGCAGTACTTC. This encodes CASSPCHPMYEQYF.

In its sample, this clone was seen once. The rearrangement joins TRBV11-2 to TRBJ2-7, with 7 bases identical to TRBD1. Looked up from germline, CDR1 is SGHAT and CDR2 is FQNNGV. The CDR3 has 13 amino acids. The V and J ends lost 4 bases and 4 bases, in that order; junction bases with no gene match: 4. CDR3 DNA: TGTGCCAGCAGCTCACAACAGGGGTACGAGCAGTACTTC. It encodes CASSSQQGYEQYF. The full variable domain, with the rest looked up from reference TRBV11-2 and TRBJ2-7, is EAGVAQSPRYKIIEKRQSVAFWCNPISGHATLYWYQQILGQGPKLLIQFQNNGVVDDSQLPKDRFSAERLKGVDSTLKIQPAKLEDSAVYLCASSSQQGYEQYFGPGTRLTVT.

The V gene is TRBV5-6, the J gene TRBJ2-2; the match to TRBD1 covers 9 bases. This CDR3 is built from 15 residues. CDR1 and CDR2 from the germline V gene are SGHDT and YYEEEE. Trimming took 3 bases from V and 3 from J; bases not matched to a gene: 3. The CDR3 spells CASSYRDRDTGELFF. The CDR3 DNA reads as TGTGCCAGCAGCTACCGGGACAGGGACACCGGGGAGCTGTTTTTT.

The chain joins TRBV10-3 to TRBJ1-6, with TRBD1 as a possible D gene (5 bases). The V gene's germline CDR1 is ENHRY and CDR2 SYGVKD. V gave up 1 base and J gave up 6 bases, with 13 bases separating them. CDR3 length: 16 residues. In DNA form, the CDR3 reads TGTGCCATCAGTGAGTGGGGGACGGAGCTTAATTCACCCCTCCACTTT. Translation gives CAISEWGTELNSPLHF.

This CDR3 is CAVDSGPGNIQYF. CDR3 DNA: TGTGCCGTCGATTCGGGACCGGGAAACATTCAGTACTTC. The chain combines TRBV10-3 with TRBJ2-4; D possibly matches TRBD1 or TRBD2 (5 bases each). This CDR3 region has 13 residues. V was trimmed by 11 bases and J by 6 bases, leaving 17 bases between them. Germline loops: CDR1 ENHRY, CDR2 SYGVKD.

In this sample, this clone turned up once. The CDR3 protein is CASGDRANSGNTIYF. CDR3 DNA sequence: TGTGCCAGCGGAGACAGAGCAAACTCTGGAAACACCATATATTTT. This chain joins TRBV6-1 and TRBJ1-3, with D perhaps TRBD1 (5 bases). The CDR3 is made up of 15 amino acids. The V gene's germline CDR1 is MNHNS and CDR2 SASEGT. V lost 8 bases and J 0 bases, leaving 14 bases between the germline ends.

The chain joins TRBV19 to TRBJ2-3, with D possibly being TRBD1 or TRBD2 (5 bases each). Germline lookup yields CDR1 LNHDA and CDR2 SQIVND (reference sequence). V was trimmed by 6 bases and J by 6 bases, leaving 16 bases between them. This CDR3 spans 14 amino acids. CDR3 protein: CASRVSGAPDTQYF. The CDR3 DNA follows: TGTGCCAGTAGGGTTTCCGGGGCCCCGGATACGCAGTATTTT.

Only a few counts were recorded for this clone. The CDR3 DNA follows: TGCGCCAGCAGCCTAGCGGGAACCCACGAGCAGTACTTC. Its protein is CASSLAGTHEQYF. The V call is TRBV10-1, the J call TRBJ2-7; 9 positions agree with TRBD2. Looked up from germline, CDR1 is WNHNN and CDR2 is SYGVQD (reference sequence). The ends lost 6 bases at V and 5 bases at J; junction bases unmatched: 5. The CDR3 is made up of 13 amino acids.

V and J are TRBV19 and TRBJ1-4; D not certain. V was cut by 8 bases and J by 3 bases, with 10 bases left in between. Germline assignment: CDR1 LNHDA and CDR2 SQIVND (reference sequence). CDR3 length: 13 residues. CDR3 sequence reads: CASHPTSNEKLFF. CDR3 in DNA: TGTGCCAGTCACCCGACTTCTAATGAAAAACTGTTTTTT.

This clone was counted between two and nine times. The V and J genes are TRBV30 and TRBJ1-1; tentative D call: TRBD1 (5 bases). There are 13 residues in the CDR3. Trimming left V 8 bases short and J 0 bases short, with 13 bases between. Germline CDR1 reads GTSNPN; CDR2 reads SVGIG (reference sequence). The CDR3 DNA follows: TGTGCCGGGACGGATTTCATGAACACTGAAGCTTTCTTT. Translation gives CAGTDFMNTEAFF.

The V gene is TRBV21-1, the J gene TRBJ2-7; the DNA was not used to check the table's D call, TRBD1. TRBV21-1 is classified as a pseudogene. The CDR3 is 16 amino acids. The CDR3 nucleotides are TGTGCCAGCAGCAGACTGGGGACAGGGAGACTCTACGAGCAGTACTTC. Protein sequence: CASSRLGTGRLYEQYF.

The chain recombines TRBV28 with TRBJ1-2; tentative D call: TRBD1 (6 bases). V lost 8 bases and J 3 bases, leaving 10 bases between the germline ends. The CDR3 spans 12 residues. CDR1 MDHEN and CDR2 SYDVKM come from the germline V gene. Here the CDR3 DNA reads TGTGCCAGCGGGGACACGGACTATGGCTACACCTTC. Translated: CASGDTDYGYTF.

Turning to this clone: Other nucleotide sequences in the sample specify the same CDR3. The chain is built from TRBV5-1 and TRBJ2-7; TRBD1 matches at 10 bases. This CDR3 is 14 amino acids long. CDR1 SGHRS and CDR2 YFSETQ come from the germline V gene. V shed 0 bases, J shed 5 bases, and the junction held 2 bases outside the gene matches. CDR3 sequence (DNA): TGCGCCAGCAGCTTGGGACAGGGGGCAGACGAGCAGTACTTC. Its translation is CASSLGQGADEQYF.

The chain carries TRBV6-5 and TRBJ1-2; tentatively, D is TRBD1 (5 bases). The CDR3 covers 13 residues. V was shortened by 5 bases and J by 8 bases, with 15 bases between the two germline ends. CDR1 MNHEY and CDR2 SVGAGI come from the germline V gene. CDR3 in amino acids: CASSTQGRRGYTF. The CDR3 region has the DNA TGTGCCAGCAGTACCCAGGGAAGGAGGGGCTACACCTTC.

The CDR3 loop reads CASKGQGRVTGELFF. In nucleotides, the CDR3 is TGTGCCAGTAAGGGACAGGGGCGGGTCACCGGGGAGCTGTTTTTT. The chain has TRBV19 and TRBJ2-2; 10 bases are a match to TRBD1. Looked up from germline, CDR1 is LNHDA and CDR2 is SQIVND (reference sequence). The CDR3 has 15 amino acids. The V and J ends lost 7 bases and 4 bases, in that order; junction bases with no gene match: 6. The full variable domain, in which reference TRBV19 and TRBJ2-2 provide the parts outside the CDR3, is DGGITQSPKYLFRKEGQNVTLSCEQNLNHDAMYWYRQDPGQGLRLIYYSQIVNDFQKGDIAEGYSVSREKKESFPLTVTSAQKNPTAFYLCASKGQGRVTGELFFGEGSRLTVL.

This clone has a single count. The genes are TRBV7-2 and TRBJ2-7, with TRBD2 identical over 7 bases. This CDR3 region has 17 residues. Germline assignment: CDR1 SGHTA and CDR2 FQGNSA. V lost 0 bases and J lost 2; bases outside the gene matches: 10. CDR3 residues: CASSLALTPSGAYEQYF. In nucleotides, the CDR3 is TGTGCCAGCAGCTTAGCGCTAACCCCTAGCGGCGCCTACGAGCAGTACTTC.

This clone was picked up one time. The chain recombines TRBV6-5 with TRBJ1-6, with a weak D call TRBD1 (5 bases). Germline values: CDR1 MNHEY, CDR2 SVGAGI. This CDR3 spans 14 amino acids. V lost 2 bases and J 10 bases, leaving 12 bases between the germline ends. The CDR3 region is CASSYPRAGSPLHF. The CDR3 nucleotides are TGTGCCAGCAGTTACCCCAGGGCTGGGTCACCCCTCCACTTT.

This chain links TRBV28 with TRBJ1-4; 8 bases match TRBD1. CDR1 and CDR2 from the germline V gene are MDHEN and SYDVKM. Germline trimming cut 4 bases from V and 3 bases from J; bases unmatched to any gene: 7. There are 16 residues in the CDR3. Here the CDR3 reads CASSSRNRGANEKLFF. Here the CDR3 DNA reads TGTGCCAGCAGTTCCCGTAACAGGGGGGCTAATGAAAAACTGTTTTTT.

Note on this clone: Other DNA sequences within the sample encode an identical CDR3. The chain recombines TRBV7-9 with TRBJ1-5; 8 bases align to TRBD1. V lost 1 base, J lost 7 bases, and 6 bases stayed unmatched. CDR1 and CDR2 from the germline V gene are SEHNR and FQNEAQ (reference sequence). This CDR3 contains 15 residues. The CDR3 coding sequence is TGTGCCAGCAGCTTAGGCCAGGGGGCATACCAGCCCCAGCATTTT. Protein sequence: CASSLGQGAYQPQHF. The entire variable domain, with the rest obtained from reference TRBV7-9 and TRBJ1-5, is as follows: DTGVSQNPRHKITKRGQNVTFRCDPISEHNRLYWYRQTLGQGPEFLTYFQNEAQLEKSRLLSDRFSAERPKGSFSTLEIQRTEQGDSAMYLCASSLGQGAYQPQHFGDGTRLSIL.